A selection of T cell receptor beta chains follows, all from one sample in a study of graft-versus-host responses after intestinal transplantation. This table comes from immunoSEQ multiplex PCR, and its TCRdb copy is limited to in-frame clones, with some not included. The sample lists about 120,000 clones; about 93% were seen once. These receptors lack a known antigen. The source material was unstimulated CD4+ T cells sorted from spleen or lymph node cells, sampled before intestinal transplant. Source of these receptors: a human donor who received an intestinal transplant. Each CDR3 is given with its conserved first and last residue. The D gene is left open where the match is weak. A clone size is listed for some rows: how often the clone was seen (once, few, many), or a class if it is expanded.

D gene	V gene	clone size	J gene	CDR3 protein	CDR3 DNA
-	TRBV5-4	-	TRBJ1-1	CASSSLLTRTLNTEAFF	TGTGCCAGCAGCTCCCTACTTACACGGACTCTGAACACTGAAGCTTTCTTT
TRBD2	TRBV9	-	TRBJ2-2	CASSVAAGENTGELFF	TGTGCCAGCAGCGTAGCAGCGGGAGAGAACACCGGGGAGCTGTTTTTT
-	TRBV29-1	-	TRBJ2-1	CSVFSRVYNEQFF	TGCAGCGTTTTTTCAAGGGTATACAATGAGCAGTTCTTC
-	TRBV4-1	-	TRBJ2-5	CASSRINREETQYF	TGCGCCAGCAGCCGAATTAACAGGGAAGAGACCCAGTACTTC
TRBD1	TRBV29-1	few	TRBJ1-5	CSVRGTGDQPQHF	TGCAGCGTTAGAGGGACAGGGGATCAGCCCCAGCATTTT
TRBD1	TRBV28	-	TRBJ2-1	CASSPTGTGAYNEQFF	TGTGCCAGCAGCCCCACCGGGACAGGGGCCTACAATGAGCAGTTCTTC
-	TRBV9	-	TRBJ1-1	CASSVDGSSSLDTEAFF	TGTGCCAGCAGCGTAGATGGAAGTTCATCCTTGGACACTGAAGCTTTCTTT
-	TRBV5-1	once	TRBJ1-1	CASSLVRGTNTEAFF	TGCGCCAGCAGCTTGGTGAGGGGGACGAACACTGAAGCTTTCTTT
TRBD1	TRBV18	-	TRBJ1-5	CASSPTTGQGKSQPQHF	TGTGCCAGCTCACCAACGACCGGACAGGGTAAGAGTCAGCCCCAGCATTTT
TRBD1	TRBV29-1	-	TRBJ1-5	CSVVTGDQPQHF	TGCAGCGTTGTAACAGGGGACCAGCCCCAGCATTTT
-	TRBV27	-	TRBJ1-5	CASQSWPPNQPQHF	TGTGCCAGCCAGAGTTGGCCGCCCAATCAGCCCCAGCATTTT
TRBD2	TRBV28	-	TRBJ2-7	CASFSLAGGYEQYF	TGTGCCAGCTTCTCCCTAGCGGGAGGCTACGAGCAGTACTTC
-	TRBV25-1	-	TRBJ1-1	CASSGARLGTEAFF	TGTGCCAGCAGTGGGGCTAGGTTGGGCACTGAAGCTTTCTTT
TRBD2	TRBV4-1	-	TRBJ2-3	CASSQDRLTGGRNTQYF	TGCGCCAGCAGCCAAGATCGATTGACGGGAGGAAGGAATACGCAGTATTTT
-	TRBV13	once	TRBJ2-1	CASSPLRGGDEIGEQFF	TGTGCCAGCAGCCCCCTGAGGGGCGGCGACGAGATAGGTGAGCAGTTCTTC
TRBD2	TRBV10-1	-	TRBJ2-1	CASSAGGSSYNEQFF	TGCGCCAGCAGTGCGGGAGGGAGCTCCTACAATGAGCAGTTCTTC
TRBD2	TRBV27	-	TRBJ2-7	CASSSRLAGGLYEQYF	TGTGCCAGCAGTTCCCGACTAGCGGGAGGATTATACGAGCAGTACTTC
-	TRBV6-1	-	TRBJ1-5	CASSDLFGSNQPQHF	TGTGCCAGCAGTGACCTTTTCGGTTCTAATCAGCCCCAGCATTTT
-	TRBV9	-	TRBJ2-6	CASSGPPGANVLTF	TGTGCCAGCAGCGGTCCCCCTGGGGCCAACGTCCTGACTTTC
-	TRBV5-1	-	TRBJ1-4	CASSGWGNEKLFF	TGCGCCAGCAGCGGATGGGGGAATGAAAAACTGTTTTTT
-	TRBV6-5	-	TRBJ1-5	CASSATGRSNQPQHF	TGTGCCAGCAGTGCCACGGGCAGGAGCAATCAGCCCCAGCATTTT
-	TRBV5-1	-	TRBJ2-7	CASSSIPGYEQYF	TGCGCCAGCAGCTCCATCCCGGGGTACGAGCAGTACTTC
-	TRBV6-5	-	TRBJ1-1	CASRDGYTEAFF	TGTGCCAGCAGGGACGGATACACTGAAGCTTTCTTT
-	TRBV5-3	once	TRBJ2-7	CARTLPAPFPYEQYF	TGTGCCAGAACCTTACCGGCCCCTTTTCCCTACGAGCAGTACTTC
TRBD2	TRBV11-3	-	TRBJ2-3	CASSLVASGGTDTQYF	TGTGCCAGCAGCTTAGTAGCCAGCGGGGGCACAGATACGCAGTATTTT
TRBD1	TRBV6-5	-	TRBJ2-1	CASSYDRGGYNEQFF	TGTGCCAGCAGTTACGACAGGGGGGGATACAATGAGCAGTTCTTC
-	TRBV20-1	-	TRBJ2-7	CSAKGNYEQYF	TGCAGTGCTAAAGGGAACTACGAGCAGTACTTC
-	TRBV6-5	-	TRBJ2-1	CASSYALAENEQFF	TGTGCCAGCAGTTACGCGCTAGCTGAGAATGAGCAGTTCTTC
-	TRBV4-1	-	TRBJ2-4	CASSQPEAKNIQYF	TGCGCCAGCAGCCAACCGGAAGCCAAAAACATTCAGTACTTC
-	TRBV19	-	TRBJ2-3	CASSGPGTDTQYF	TGTGCCAGTAGCGGCCCTGGCACAGATACGCAGTATTTT
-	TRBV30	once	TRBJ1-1	CAWGPPGRYTEAFF	TGTGCCTGGGGCCCCCCGGGGAGGTACACTGAAGCTTTCTTT
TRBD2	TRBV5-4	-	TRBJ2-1	CASKLAGGFEQFF	TGTGCCAGCAAGCTAGCGGGAGGGTTTGAACAGTTCTTC
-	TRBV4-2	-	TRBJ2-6	CASAISSGANVLTF	TGTGCCAGCGCTATAAGCTCTGGGGCCAACGTCCTGACTTTC
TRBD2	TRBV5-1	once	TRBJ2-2	CASSLILAGGHTGELFF	TGCGCCAGCAGCTTAATACTAGCGGGAGGACACACCGGGGAGCTGTTTTTT
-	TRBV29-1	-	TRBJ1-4	CSVDGGVFKEKLFF	TGCAGCGTTGATGGTGGGGTTTTTAAGGAAAAACTGTTTTTT
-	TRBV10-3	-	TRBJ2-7	CAISTPDRKSSYEQYF	TGTGCCATCAGTACGCCGGACAGAAAAAGCTCCTACGAGCAGTACTTC
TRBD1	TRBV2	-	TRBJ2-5	CAGSGQRETQYF	TGTGCCGGTTCGGGACAGAGAGAGACCCAGTACTTC